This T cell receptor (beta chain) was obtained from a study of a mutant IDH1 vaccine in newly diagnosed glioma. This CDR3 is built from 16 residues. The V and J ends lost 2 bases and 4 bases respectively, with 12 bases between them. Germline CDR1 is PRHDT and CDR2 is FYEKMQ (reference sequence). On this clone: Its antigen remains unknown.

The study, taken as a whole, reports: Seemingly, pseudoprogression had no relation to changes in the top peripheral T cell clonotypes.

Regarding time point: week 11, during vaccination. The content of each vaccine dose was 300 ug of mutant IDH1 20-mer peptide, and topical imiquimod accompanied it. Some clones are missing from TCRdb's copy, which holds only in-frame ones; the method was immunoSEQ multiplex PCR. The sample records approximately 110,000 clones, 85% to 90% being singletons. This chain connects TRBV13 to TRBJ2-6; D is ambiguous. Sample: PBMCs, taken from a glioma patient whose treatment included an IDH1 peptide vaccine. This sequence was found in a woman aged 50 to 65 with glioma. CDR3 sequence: CASSLPGSAGANVLTF. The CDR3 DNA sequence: TGTGCCAGCAGCTTACCTGGATCTGCGGGGGCCAACGTCCTGACTTTC.